This T cell receptor (beta chain) was sequenced for a study of cytomegalovirus exposure and HLA in healthy donors. This PCR relied on a set of 60 Vbeta primers and 13 Jbeta primers. Produced via immunoSEQ multiplex PCR; TCRdb's table is partial and in-frame only. In the table there are 90,000 to 130,000 clones, 73% of which are singletons. Turning to this clone: Its target is not known.

Study-level findings and limits: It emerged from a later analysis that several of the most significant clusters appeared to be linked to common viral pathogens. Most sequenced TCRs were rare (though some public TCRs occurred in many donors). Immune exposure information available was restricted to CMV serostatus. A missense variant in DCLRE1C was later tied to TCR beta V- and J-gene trimming.

Germline CDR1 and CDR2: SGHDT and YYEEEE. The germline V and J ends were trimmed by 5 bases and 4 bases, with 12 bases remaining between them. The CDR3 spans 13 residues. This sequence joins TRBV5-6 and TRBJ1-2, with a tentative D call TRBD1 (6 bases). Sequencing input: PBMCs. The receptor's source is a woman aged 30 to 39 in good health and CMV-seronegative. The CDR3 DNA sequence: TGTGCCAGCAGTCCCACAGGGATCTATGGCTACACCTTC. Residues: CASSPTGIYGYTF.